Here is one TCR beta chain with its context. What it recognizes is unknown. Donors each gave less than 3 ml of blood. CDR1 and CDR2 (germline): SGHTA, FQGNSA. The CDR3 spans 13 residues. Template switching appended UMIs that held a 6-nucleotide sample barcode. From its re-call of the 5' RACE reads, TCRdb lists each CDR3 protein once, without DNA. Recorded for this sample: 150,000 to 200,000 distinct CDR3 sequences. These data originate in a study of monozygotic twins with inflammatory bowel disease. Study results and caveats: TCRbeta inverse Simpson diversity was decreased in IBD patients versus healthy co-twins.

The sample was blood. V gene TRBV7-2 combines with J gene TRBJ1-5. This TCR derives from a human donor with ulcerative colitis or Crohn's disease, or a healthy co-twin of an affected twin (not recorded which). CDR3 protein: CASSLYLEEPQHF.